Presented here are 7 T cell receptor beta chains from one specimen sequenced in a study of early T cells in non-severe SARS-CoV-2 infection. TCRdb re-called the 5' RACE reads through MiXCR, storing one row per CDR3 protein. The sample consists of 55,000 to 85,000 distinct CDR3 sequences, approximately 9.1% of them appearing once. The specimen was whole blood, collected at baseline. The receptors were sampled from an adult who was a healthcare worker with PCR-confirmed SARS-CoV-2 infection or an uninfected control (not recorded which).

The chain uses TRBV5-1 and TRBJ2-7; 9 bases map to TRBD1. CDR1 and CDR2 from the germline V gene are SGHRS and YFSETQ. This CDR3 spans 14 amino acids. The V and J ends lost 7 bases and 3 bases, in that order; junction bases with no gene match: 8. The CDR3 DNA follows: TGCGCCAGCCGCACCGGGACAGGGTACTACGAGCAGTACTTC. Protein sequence: CASRTGTGYYEQYF.

CDR3 nucleotide sequence: TGTGCCGCGCAAGGTTCCTACAATGAGCAGTTCTTC. Translating it yields CAAQGSYNEQFF. The chain recombines TRBV27 with TRBJ2-1, with no clear D. Germline V CDR1 and CDR2: MNHEY, SMNVEV (reference sequence). This CDR3 contains 12 residues. V gave up 11 bases and J gave up 1 base, with 9 bases separating them.

This clonotype has a handful of counts. V and J are TRBV5-1 and TRBJ2-2, with no clear D. CDR1 and CDR2 from the germline V gene are SGHRS and YFSETQ. This CDR3 region has 16 residues. Trimming removed 3 bases from V and 0 bases from J, with 12 bases in between. Written as DNA, the CDR3 is TGCGCCAGCAGCTCGGCCTTTGGGTCGAACACCGGGGAGCTGTTTTTT. This codes for CASSSAFGSNTGELFF. The full variable domain, its missing parts supplied by reference TRBV5-1 and TRBJ2-2, is KAGVTQTPRYLIKTRGQQVTLSCSPISGHRSVSWYQQTPGQGLQFLFEYFSETQRNKGNFPGRFSGRQFSNSRSEMNVSTLELGDSALYLCASSSAFGSNTGELFFGEGSRLTVL.

The rearrangement joins TRBV20-1 to TRBJ2-3; TRBD2 matches 7 bases. With V trimmed by 4 bases and J by 1 base, 11 bases remained unmatched. The germline V gene has CDR1 DFQATT and CDR2 SNEGSKA (reference sequence). The CDR3 totals 16 residues. In nucleotides, the CDR3 is TGCAGTGCTAAGAAGGCGGGAGTCACCCGCACAGATACGCAGTATTTT. It specifies CSAKKAGVTRTDTQYF.

Many counts were recorded for this clonotype. The chain joins TRBV19 to TRBJ2-7, with 8 positions matching TRBD1. The V and J ends lost 6 bases and 4 bases, in that order; junction bases with no gene match: 11. CDR3 length: 15 residues. CDR1 is LNHDA, CDR2 SQIVND, per germline (reference sequence). The CDR3 sequence: CASRSLAGGKYEQYF. CDR3 bases: TGTGCCAGTAGATCCCTGGCAGGGGGCAAGTACGAGCAGTACTTC.

This clonotype turned up a few times. The chain links TRBV11-2 to TRBJ1-6, with no clear D. CDR3 length: 17 amino acids. In germline, CDR1 is SGHAT, CDR2 FQNNGV. V gave up 4 bases and J gave up 10 bases, with 23 bases separating them. CDR3 in amino acids: CASSSLSGPNLGSPLHF. The CDR3 DNA reads TGTGCCAGCAGCTCACTGTCCGGGCCGAATCTGGGATCACCCCTCCACTTT. Using reference TRBV11-2 and TRBJ1-6 for the parts outside the CDR3, the full variable domain is EAGVAQSPRYKIIEKRQSVAFWCNPISGHATLYWYQQILGQGPKLLIQFQNNGVVDDSQLPKDRFSAERLKGVDSTLKIQPAKLEDSAVYLCASSSLSGPNLGSPLHFGNGTRLTVT.

The chain carries TRBV7-6 and TRBJ1-5, with 7 nucleotides matching TRBD1. Germline CDR1 is SGHVS and CDR2 is FNYEAQ. The CDR3 runs to 14 residues. Trimming removed 3 bases from V and 7 bases from J; junction bases left unmatched: 6. The CDR3 DNA is TGTGCCAGCAGCTTGGGACAGTGGGAGCAGCCCCAGCATTTT. Encoded protein: CASSLGQWEQPQHF.